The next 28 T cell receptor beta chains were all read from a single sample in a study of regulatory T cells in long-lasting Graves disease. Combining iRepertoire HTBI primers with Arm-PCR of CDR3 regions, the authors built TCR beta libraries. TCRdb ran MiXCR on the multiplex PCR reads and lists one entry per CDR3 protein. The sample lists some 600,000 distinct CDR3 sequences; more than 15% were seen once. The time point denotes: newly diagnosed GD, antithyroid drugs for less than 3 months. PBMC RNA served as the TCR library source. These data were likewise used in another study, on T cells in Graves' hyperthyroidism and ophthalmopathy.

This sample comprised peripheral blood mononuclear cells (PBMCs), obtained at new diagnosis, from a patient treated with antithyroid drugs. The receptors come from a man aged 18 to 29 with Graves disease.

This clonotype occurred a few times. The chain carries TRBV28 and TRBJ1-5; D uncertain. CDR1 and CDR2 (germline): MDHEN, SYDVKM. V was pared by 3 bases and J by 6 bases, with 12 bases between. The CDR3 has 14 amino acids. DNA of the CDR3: TGTGCCAGCAGTTTTGAGGAACTCGCTCAGCCCCAGCATTTT. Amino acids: CASSFEELAQPQHF. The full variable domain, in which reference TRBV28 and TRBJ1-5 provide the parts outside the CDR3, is DVKVTQSSRYLVKRTGEKVFLECVQDMDHENMFWYRQDPGLGLRLIYFSYDVKMKEKGDIPEGYSVSREKKERFSLILESASTNQTSMYLCASSFEELAQPQHFGDGTRLSIL.

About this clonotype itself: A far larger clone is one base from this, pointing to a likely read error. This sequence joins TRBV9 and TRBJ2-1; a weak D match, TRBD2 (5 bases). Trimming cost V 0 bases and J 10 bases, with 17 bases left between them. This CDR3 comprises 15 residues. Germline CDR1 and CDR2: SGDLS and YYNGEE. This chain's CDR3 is CASSVAGQDSYEQFF. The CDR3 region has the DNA TGTGCCAGCAGCGTAGCTGGGCAGGACTCCTACGAGCAGTTCTTC. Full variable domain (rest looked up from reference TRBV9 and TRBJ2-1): DSGVTQTPKHLITATGQRVTLRCSPRSGDLSVYWYQQSLDQGLQFLIQYYNGEERAKGNILERFSAQQFPDLHSELNLSSLELGDSALYFCASSVAGQDSYEQFFGPGTRLTVL.

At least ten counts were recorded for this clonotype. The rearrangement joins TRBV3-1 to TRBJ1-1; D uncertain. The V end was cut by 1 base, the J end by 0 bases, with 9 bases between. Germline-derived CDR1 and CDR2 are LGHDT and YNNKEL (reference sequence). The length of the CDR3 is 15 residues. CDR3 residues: CASSQVEGLNTEAFF. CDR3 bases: TGTGCCAGCAGCCAAGTGGAGGGCCTGAACACTGAAGCTTTCTTT.

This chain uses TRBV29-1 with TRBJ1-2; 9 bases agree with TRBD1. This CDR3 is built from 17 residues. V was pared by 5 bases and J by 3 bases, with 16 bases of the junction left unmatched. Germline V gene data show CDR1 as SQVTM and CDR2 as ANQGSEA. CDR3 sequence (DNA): TGCAGCGTTATGGCCGTCCCCGGGACAGGGACTGACTATGGCTACACCTTC. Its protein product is CSVMAVPGTGTDYGYTF. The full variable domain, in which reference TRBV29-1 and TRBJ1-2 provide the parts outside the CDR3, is SAVISQKPSRDICQRGTSLTIQCQVDSQVTMMFWYRQQPGQSLTLIATANQGSEATYESGFVIDKFPISRPNLTFSTLTVSNMSPEDSSIYLCSVMAVPGTGTDYGYTFGSGTRLTVV.

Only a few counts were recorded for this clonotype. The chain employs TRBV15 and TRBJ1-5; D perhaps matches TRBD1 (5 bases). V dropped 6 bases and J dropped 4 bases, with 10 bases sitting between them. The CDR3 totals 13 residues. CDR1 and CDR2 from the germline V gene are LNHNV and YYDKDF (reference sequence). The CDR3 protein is CATSPTVNQPQHF. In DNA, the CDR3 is TGTGCCACCAGTCCGACAGTAAATCAGCCCCAGCATTTT.

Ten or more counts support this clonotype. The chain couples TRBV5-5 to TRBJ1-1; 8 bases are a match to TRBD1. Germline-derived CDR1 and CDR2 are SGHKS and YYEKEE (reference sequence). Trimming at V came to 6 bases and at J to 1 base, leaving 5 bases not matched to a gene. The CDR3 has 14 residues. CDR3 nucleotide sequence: TGTGCCAGCATCCACAGGGGGGGGAACACTGAAGCTTTCTTT. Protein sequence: CASIHRGGNTEAFF.

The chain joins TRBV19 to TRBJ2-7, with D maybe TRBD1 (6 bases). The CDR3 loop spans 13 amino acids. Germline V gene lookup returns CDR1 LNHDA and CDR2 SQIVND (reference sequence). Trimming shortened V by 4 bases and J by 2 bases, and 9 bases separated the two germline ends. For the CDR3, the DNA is TGTGCCAGTAGTAAGGACAGTCCCTACGAGCAGTACTTC. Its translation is CASSKDSPYEQYF.

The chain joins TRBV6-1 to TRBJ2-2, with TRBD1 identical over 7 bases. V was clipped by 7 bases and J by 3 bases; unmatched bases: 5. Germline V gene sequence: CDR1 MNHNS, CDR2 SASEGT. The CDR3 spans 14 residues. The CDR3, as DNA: TGTGCCAGCACCGCCGGACAGGACACCGGGGAGCTGTTTTTT. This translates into CASTAGQDTGELFF.

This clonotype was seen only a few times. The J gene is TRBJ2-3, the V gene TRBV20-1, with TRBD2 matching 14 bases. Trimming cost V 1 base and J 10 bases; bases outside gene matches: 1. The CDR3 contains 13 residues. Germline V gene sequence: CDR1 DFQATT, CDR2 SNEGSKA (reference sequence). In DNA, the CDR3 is TGCAGTGCTAGAGGACTAGCGGGAGGGGCGCAGTATTTT. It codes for CSARGLAGGAQYF.

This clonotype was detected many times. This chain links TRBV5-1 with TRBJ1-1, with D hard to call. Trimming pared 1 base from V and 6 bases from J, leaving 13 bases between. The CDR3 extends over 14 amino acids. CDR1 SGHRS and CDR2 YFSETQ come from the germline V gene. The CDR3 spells CASSLSAIRAEAFF. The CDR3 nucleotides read TGCGCCAGCAGCTTGTCAGCCATTCGGGCTGAAGCTTTCTTT.

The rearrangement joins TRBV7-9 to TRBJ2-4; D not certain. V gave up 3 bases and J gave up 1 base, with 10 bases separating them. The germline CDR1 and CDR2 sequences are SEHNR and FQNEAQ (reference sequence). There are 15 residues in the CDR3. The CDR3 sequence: CASSLDPGAKNIQYF. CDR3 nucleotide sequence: TGTGCCAGCAGCTTGGACCCTGGGGCCAAAAACATTCAGTACTTC.

CDR3 region: CASRIQGVTNEKLFF. As DNA, the CDR3 is TGTGCCAGCAGGATTCAGGGGGTTACTAATGAAAAACTGTTTTTT. The genes are TRBV27 and TRBJ1-4; 7 bases map to TRBD1. Losses at the gene ends were 6 bases for V and 2 bases for J; bases not matched to a gene: 6. CDR1 MNHEY and CDR2 SMNVEV come from the germline V gene (reference sequence). The CDR3 consists of 15 residues.

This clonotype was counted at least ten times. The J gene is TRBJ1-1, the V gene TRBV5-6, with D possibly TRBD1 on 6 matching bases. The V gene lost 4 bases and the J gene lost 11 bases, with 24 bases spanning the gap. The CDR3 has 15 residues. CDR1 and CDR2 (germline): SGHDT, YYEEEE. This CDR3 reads CASSRREAPRTEAFF. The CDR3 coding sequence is TGTGCCAGCAGCCGGAGGGAGGCACCCAGGACAGAGGCTTTCTTT.

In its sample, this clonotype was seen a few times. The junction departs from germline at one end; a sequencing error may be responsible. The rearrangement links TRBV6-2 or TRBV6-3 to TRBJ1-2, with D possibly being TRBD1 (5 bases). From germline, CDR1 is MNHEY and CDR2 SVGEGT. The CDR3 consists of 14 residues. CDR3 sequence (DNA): TGTGCCAGCAGGGGGACGGCCTCTAACTATAGCTACACCTTC. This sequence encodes CASRGTASNYSYTF.

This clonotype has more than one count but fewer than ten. The CDR3 loop reads CASSRWGTDAFF. The CDR3 DNA follows: TGTGCCAGCAGTCGTTGGGGGACGGACGCTTTCTTT. This rearrangement joins TRBV27 to TRBJ1-1, with D maybe TRBD1 (5 bases). Trimming left V 5 bases short and J 11 bases short, with 15 bases between. CDR3 length equals 12 residues. Germline V gives CDR1 MNHEY, CDR2 SMNVEV (reference sequence).

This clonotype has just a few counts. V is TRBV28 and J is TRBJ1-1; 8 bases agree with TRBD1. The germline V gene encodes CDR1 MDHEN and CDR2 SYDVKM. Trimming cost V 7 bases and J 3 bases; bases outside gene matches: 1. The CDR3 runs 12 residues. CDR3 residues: CASNRGDTEAFF. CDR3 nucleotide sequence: TGTGCCAGCAACAGGGGGGACACTGAAGCTTTCTTT.

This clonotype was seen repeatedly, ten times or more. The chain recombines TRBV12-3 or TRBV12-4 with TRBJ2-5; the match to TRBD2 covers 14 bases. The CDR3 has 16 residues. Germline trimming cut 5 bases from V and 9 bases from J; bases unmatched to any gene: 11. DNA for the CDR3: TGTGCCAGCAGTCGACTAGCGGGGGGGAGGTGTACGGCCCAGTACTTC. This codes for CASSRLAGGRCTAQYF.

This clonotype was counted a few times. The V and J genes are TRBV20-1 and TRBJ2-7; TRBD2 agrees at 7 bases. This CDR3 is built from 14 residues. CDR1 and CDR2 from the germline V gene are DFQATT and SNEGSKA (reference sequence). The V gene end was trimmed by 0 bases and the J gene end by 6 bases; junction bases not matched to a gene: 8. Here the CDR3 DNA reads TGCAGTGCTAGAGAGGGGGGGAGCTCGAGCGAGCAGTACTTC. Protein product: CSAREGGSSSEQYF.

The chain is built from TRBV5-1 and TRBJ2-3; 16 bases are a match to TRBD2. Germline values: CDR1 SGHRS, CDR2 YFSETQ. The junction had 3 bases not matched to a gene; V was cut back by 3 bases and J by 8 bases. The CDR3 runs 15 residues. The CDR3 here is CASSWGLAGGPTQYF. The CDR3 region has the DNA TGCGCCAGCAGCTGGGGACTAGCGGGAGGGCCTACGCAGTATTTT.

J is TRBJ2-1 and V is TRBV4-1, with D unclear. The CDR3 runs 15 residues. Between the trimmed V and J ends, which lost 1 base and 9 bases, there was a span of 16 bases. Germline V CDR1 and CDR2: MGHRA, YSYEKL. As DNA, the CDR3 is TGCGCCAGCAGCCAAGGGTCTCACCGCCCCGGTGAGCAGTTCTTC. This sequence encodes CASSQGSHRPGEQFF.

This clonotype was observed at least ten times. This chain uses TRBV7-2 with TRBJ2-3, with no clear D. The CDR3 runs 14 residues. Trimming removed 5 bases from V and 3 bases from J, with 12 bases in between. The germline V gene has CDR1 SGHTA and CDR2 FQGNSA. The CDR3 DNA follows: TGTGCCAGCAGCCCTTGGGCCGGAACAGATACGCAGTATTTT. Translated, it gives CASSPWAGTDTQYF.

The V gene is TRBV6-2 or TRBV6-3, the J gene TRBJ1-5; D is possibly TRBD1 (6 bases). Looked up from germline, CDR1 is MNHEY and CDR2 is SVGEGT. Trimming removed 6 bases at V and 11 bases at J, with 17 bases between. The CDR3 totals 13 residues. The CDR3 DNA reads TGTGCCAGCAGCCCGGCAGGGGTTTTGTCCCAGCATTTT. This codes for CASSPAGVLSQHF.

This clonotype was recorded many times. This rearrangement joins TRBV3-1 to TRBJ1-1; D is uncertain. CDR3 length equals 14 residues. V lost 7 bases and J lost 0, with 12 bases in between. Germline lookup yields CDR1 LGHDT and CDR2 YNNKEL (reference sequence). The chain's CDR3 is CASTPNRLNTEAFF. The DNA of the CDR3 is TGTGCCAGCACCCCCAACAGACTGAACACTGAAGCTTTCTTT.

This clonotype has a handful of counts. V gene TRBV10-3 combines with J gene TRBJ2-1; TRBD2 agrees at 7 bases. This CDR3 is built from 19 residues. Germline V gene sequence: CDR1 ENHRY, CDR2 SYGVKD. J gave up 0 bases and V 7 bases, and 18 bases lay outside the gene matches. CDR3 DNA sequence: TGTGCCATCATCCATCTGGGGGAGGGCCGCCGTTTCTCCTACAATGAGCAGTTCTTC. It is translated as CAIIHLGEGRRFSYNEQFF.

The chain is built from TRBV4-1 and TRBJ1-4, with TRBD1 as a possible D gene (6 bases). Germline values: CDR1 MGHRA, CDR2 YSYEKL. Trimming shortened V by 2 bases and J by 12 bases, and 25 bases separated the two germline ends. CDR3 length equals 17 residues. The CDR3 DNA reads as TGCGCCAGCAGCCAACCGGAAAGGGACCGGGACAAGGTGCAACTGTTTTTT. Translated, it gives CASSQPERDRDKVQLFF.

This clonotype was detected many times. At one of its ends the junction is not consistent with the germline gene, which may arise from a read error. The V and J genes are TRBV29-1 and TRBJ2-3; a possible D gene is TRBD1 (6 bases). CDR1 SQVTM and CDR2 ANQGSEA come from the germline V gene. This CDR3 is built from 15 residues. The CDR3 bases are TGCAGCGTCGAAGGGCGTGGACAGAGCACAGATACGCAGTATTTT. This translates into CSVEGRGQSTDTQYF.

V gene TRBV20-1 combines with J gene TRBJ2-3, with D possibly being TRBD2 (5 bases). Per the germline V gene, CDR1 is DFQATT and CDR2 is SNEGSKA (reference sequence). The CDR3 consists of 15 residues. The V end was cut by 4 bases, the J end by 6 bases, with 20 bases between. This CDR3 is CSATSSGRQTDTQYF. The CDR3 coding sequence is TGCAGTGCTACCTCCAGCGGCCGTCAGACGGATACGCAGTATTTT.

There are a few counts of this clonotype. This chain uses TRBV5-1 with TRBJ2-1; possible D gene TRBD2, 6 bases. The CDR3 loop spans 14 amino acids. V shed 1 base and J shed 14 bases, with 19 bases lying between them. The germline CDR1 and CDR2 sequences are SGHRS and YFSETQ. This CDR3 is CASSLYLGDWGKFF. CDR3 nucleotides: TGCGCCAGCAGCTTGTATTTGGGGGACTGGGGAAAGTTCTTC.